The 15 T cell receptor beta chains in this list originate from one sample, sequenced in a study of lymphopenia after photon versus proton radiotherapy. Measured with immunoSEQ multiplex PCR; TCRdb has only the in-frame clones, and not every one. Of 50,000 to 70,000 clones in the sample, about nine tenths were seen once. Source: peripheral blood, taken from a patient treated with proton-based radiotherapy. The receptors were gathered from a man older than 75 with esophageal cancer.

The chain carries TRBV30 and TRBJ2-7; weak D call: TRBD1 (5 bases). The germline V gene has CDR1 GTSNPN and CDR2 SVGIG (reference sequence). V dropped 0 bases and J dropped 3 bases, with 12 bases sitting between them. This CDR3 spans 14 amino acids. The DNA for the CDR3 is TGTGCCTGGAGTGTATTGGACACTCGCTACGAGCAGTACTTC. This sequence encodes CAWSVLDTRYEQYF.

V and J are TRBV4-3 and TRBJ2-4; 9 nucleotides match TRBD2. The CDR3 has 17 amino acids. V trimming: 0 bases; J trimming: 3 bases; junction bases outside the gene matches: 6. CDR1 is LGHNA, CDR2 YSLEER, per germline. This chain's CDR3 is CASSQDGGLAGKNIQYF. Here the CDR3 DNA reads TGCGCCAGCAGCCAAGATGGGGGACTAGCTGGCAAAAACATTCAGTACTTC.

The table lists this clone with a few counts. The chain employs TRBV7-2 and TRBJ1-5, with D tentatively TRBD1 (5 bases). V dropped 4 bases and J dropped 1 base, with 11 bases sitting between them. Germline V gene lookup returns CDR1 SGHTA and CDR2 FQGNSA. The length of the CDR3 is 15 residues. CDR3 nucleotide sequence: TGTGCCAGCAGCTCGGGGGGTGCGAGCAATCAGCCCCAGCATTTT. Translated, it gives CASSSGGASNQPQHF.

The rearrangement links TRBV7-2 to TRBJ2-1, with 10 bases lining up with TRBD2. V shed 3 bases and J 10 bases; nucleotides not matched to a gene: 3. Germline lookup yields CDR1 SGHTA and CDR2 FQGNSA. CDR3 length: 13 amino acids. The CDR3 reads CASSFSGRREQFF. CDR3 DNA: TGTGCCAGCAGCTTTAGCGGGAGGAGGGAGCAGTTCTTC.

The gene calls are TRBV5-8 and TRBJ1-2; D unclear. The CDR3 covers 13 residues. Deletions cut 4 bases from V and 4 bases from J, with 11 bases between. Germline loops: CDR1 SGHTS, CDR2 YDEGEE. The CDR3 nucleotides read TGTGCCAGCAGCGTCCTCAACACCTATGGCTACACCTTC. Translation gives CASSVLNTYGYTF. Together with reference TRBV5-8 and TRBJ1-2, the CDR3 gives the full variable domain: EAGVTQSPTHLIKTRGQQATLRCSPISGHTSVYWYQQALGLGLQFLLWYDEGEERNRGNFPPRFSGRQFPNYSSELNVNALELEDSALYLCASSVLNTYGYTFGSGTRLTVV.

The V call is TRBV29-1, the J call TRBJ2-5; 8 bases fit TRBD2. With V trimmed by 3 bases and J by 4 bases, 16 bases remained unmatched. The V gene's germline CDR1 is SQVTM and CDR2 ANQGSEA. The CDR3 contains 17 residues. In DNA form, the CDR3 reads TGCAGCGTTGAGGGGGGGCTAGCGGGCGGTCCGGGAGAGACCCAGTACTTC. Encoded protein: CSVEGGLAGGPGETQYF.

This chain connects TRBV7-8 to TRBJ2-2; unclear D gene. V gave up 7 bases and J gave up 3 bases, with 18 bases separating them. CDR1 is SGHVS, CDR2 FQNEAQ, per germline. CDR3 length: 16 residues. CDR3 in amino acids: CASTPARRIHTGELFF. CDR3 nucleotide sequence: TGTGCCAGCACCCCTGCGAGGCGGATCCACACCGGGGAGCTGTTTTTT.

The chain carries TRBV5-4 and TRBJ1-3, with D unclear. With 4 bases removed from V and 0 bases from J, the gap between germline ends came to 14 bases. Germline-derived CDR1 and CDR2 are SGHNT and YYREEE (reference sequence). The length of the CDR3 is 16 residues. CDR3 sequence: CASSPGQAVSGNTIYF. The CDR3 region has the DNA TGTGCCAGCAGCCCTGGGCAGGCGGTCTCTGGAAACACCATATATTTT.

The DNA for the CDR3 is TGTGCCAGCATTGGGACAGGTAATATGAACACTGAAGCTTTCTTT. This sequence encodes CASIGTGNMNTEAFF. The chain links TRBV2 to TRBJ1-1; TRBD1 agrees at 8 bases. With V trimmed by 7 bases and J by 0 bases, 7 bases remained unmatched. This CDR3 spans 15 amino acids. CDR1 is SNHLY, CDR2 FYNNEI, per germline. The full variable domain, in which reference TRBV2 and TRBJ1-1 provide the parts outside the CDR3, is EPEVTQTPSHQVTQMGQEVILRCVPISNHLYFYWYRQILGQKVEFLVSFYNNEISEKSEIFDDQFSVERPDGSNFTLKIRSTKLEDSAMYFCASIGTGNMNTEAFFGQGTRLTVV.

The sample holds one count of this clone. This chain uses TRBV19 with TRBJ2-1; weak D call: TRBD2 (6 bases). The CDR3 contains 14 residues. Germline V CDR1 and CDR2: LNHDA, SQIVND (reference sequence). Trimming stripped 5 bases from V and 7 bases from J, with 15 bases between. The CDR3 sequence is CASSATVRGNEQFF. The CDR3 region has the DNA TGTGCCAGTAGTGCAACAGTCCGGGGGAATGAGCAGTTCTTC.

The chain recombines TRBV7-2 with TRBJ2-2; the match to TRBD1 covers 10 bases. The CDR3 consists of 14 residues. Germline CDR1 and CDR2: SGHTA and FQGNSA. The V and J ends lost 4 bases and 5 bases, in that order; junction bases with no gene match: 1. The CDR3: CASSWTGGTGELFF. The CDR3 DNA reads as TGTGCCAGCAGCTGGACAGGGGGTACCGGGGAGCTGTTTTTT.

The chain is built from TRBV7-2 and TRBJ1-2; D is uncertain. There are 14 residues in the CDR3. Germline CDR1 and CDR2: SGHTA and FQGNSA. Trimming took off 7 bases at V and 3 bases at J, with 15 bases between the two ends. In DNA, the CDR3 is TGTGCCAGCACCCTTAGGGTTGGATACTATGGCTACACCTTC. Protein: CASTLRVGYYGYTF.

The chain joins TRBV5-5 to TRBJ1-2, with unresolved D. Germline assignment: CDR1 SGHKS and CDR2 YYEKEE (reference sequence). Trimming removed 6 bases from V and 4 bases from J, with 16 bases in between. The CDR3 totals 14 residues. CDR3 loop: CASTWELLGYGYTF. CDR3 in DNA: TGTGCCAGCACCTGGGAACTTTTAGGCTATGGCTACACCTTC.

The chain joins TRBV19 to TRBJ2-5; TRBD2 agrees at 14 bases. Per the germline V gene, CDR1 is LNHDA and CDR2 is SQIVND (reference sequence). The ends lost 7 bases at V and 4 bases at J; junction bases unmatched: 2. The CDR3 totals 14 residues. The CDR3 bases are TGTGCCAGTAAGGGGACTAGCGGGAGAGAGACCCAGTACTTC. This codes for CASKGTSGRETQYF.

This clone was seen a single time. Here the CDR3 reads CASSPDRTGKDEKLFF. CDR3 DNA sequence: TGCGCCAGCAGCCCAGACCGGACAGGGAAGGATGAAAAACTGTTTTTT. V gene TRBV5-1 combines with J gene TRBJ1-4; 8 bases line up with TRBD1. Trimming at V came to 4 bases and at J to 6 bases, leaving 11 bases not matched to a gene. CDR3 length: 16 residues. Germline V lookup: CDR1 SGHRS, CDR2 YFSETQ.